These 17 T cell receptor beta chains originate from one sample sequenced in a study of blood T cell repertoires in COVID-19. Generated by immunoSEQ multiplex PCR, the TCRdb table keeps only in-frame clones and is missing some. The table records approximately 220,000 clones, about four fifths of them present only once. Material for sequencing was peripheral blood. The receptors derive from a woman aged 60 to 75 with acute or convalescent COVID-19.

V usage is TRBV15 and J usage is TRBJ1-1; TRBD1 matches at 9 bases. V lost 5 bases and J lost 1; bases outside the gene matches: 8. The CDR3 is 16 amino acids. Germline CDR1 and CDR2: LNHNV and YYDKDF (reference sequence). The CDR3 sequence is CATSPQADRGNTEAFF. In nucleotides, the CDR3 is TGTGCCACCAGCCCTCAGGCGGACAGGGGGAACACTGAAGCTTTCTTT.

The rearrangement links TRBV6-6 to TRBJ2-2, with a possible D match to TRBD1 (6 bases). CDR1 MNHNY and CDR2 SVGAGI come from the germline V gene (reference sequence). Trimming stripped 5 bases from V and 1 base from J, with 8 bases between. The CDR3 has 14 amino acids. This CDR3 reads CASSTGRNTGELFF. The CDR3 nucleotides read TGTGCCAGCAGTACAGGGCGGAACACCGGGGAGCTGTTTTTT.

The chain joins TRBV5-1 to TRBJ2-1, with TRBD1 matching 10 bases. V shed 4 bases, J shed 4 bases, and the junction held 8 bases outside the gene matches. This CDR3 region has 16 residues. Germline V gives CDR1 SGHRS, CDR2 YFSETQ. CDR3 coding DNA: TGCGCCAGCAGCCCAGGGACAGGGGCAATTTACAATGAGCAGTTCTTC. This encodes CASSPGTGAIYNEQFF.

This clone was counted only a few times. The chain carries TRBV27 and TRBJ2-5; D ambiguous. The germline V and J ends were trimmed by 6 bases and 5 bases, with 19 bases remaining between them. CDR3 length: 15 amino acids. CDR1 and CDR2 from the germline V gene are MNHEY and SMNVEV (reference sequence). CDR3 sequence reads: CASSLTFMARETQYF. The CDR3, as DNA: TGTGCCAGCAGCCTGACTTTTATGGCCCGGGAGACCCAGTACTTC.

Here the CDR3 DNA reads TGTGCCAGCAGCTCCGATGACGGGGGGGCCAATGAGCAGTTCTTC. Translating it yields CASSSDDGGANEQFF. The chain has TRBV13 and TRBJ2-1; 8 bases line up with TRBD2. CDR3 length: 15 amino acids. CDR1 is PRHDT, CDR2 FYEKMQ, per germline (reference sequence). Trimming cost V 4 bases and J 6 bases; bases outside gene matches: 8.

The chain couples TRBV7-9 to TRBJ2-2, with 10 bases matching TRBD2. V lost 5 bases, J lost 2 bases, and 8 bases stayed unmatched. The CDR3 runs to 17 residues. The germline CDR1 and CDR2 sequences are SEHNR and FQNEAQ (reference sequence). CDR3 bases: TGTGCCAGCAGCCCCTCACTAGCGGGGCCTAACACCGGGGAGCTGTTTTTT. Its protein is CASSPSLAGPNTGELFF.

The CDR3 sequence is CAWSVLGIYEQYF. CDR3 nucleotides: TGTGCCTGGAGTGTACTAGGGATCTACGAGCAGTACTTC. The chain is built from TRBV30 and TRBJ2-7, with D perhaps TRBD2 (5 bases). This CDR3 spans 13 amino acids. CDR1 is GTSNPN, CDR2 SVGIG, per germline (reference sequence). V gave up 0 bases and J gave up 3 bases, with 9 bases separating them.

The V call is TRBV4-1, the J call TRBJ1-4; the match to TRBD1 covers 8 bases. The CDR3 is 18 amino acids. The V gene end was trimmed by 0 bases and the J gene end by 7 bases; junction bases not matched to a gene: 13. Looked up from germline, CDR1 is MGHRA and CDR2 is YSYEKL. CDR3 protein: CASSQDLPAAGGVEKLFF. The DNA of the CDR3 is TGCGCCAGCAGCCAAGATCTACCCGCGGCAGGGGGCGTTGAAAAACTGTTTTTT.

This chain connects TRBV7-9 to TRBJ2-1, with TRBD1 identical over 7 bases. This CDR3 has 17 amino acids. From germline, CDR1 is SEHNR and CDR2 FQNEAQ (reference sequence). The junction had 5 bases not matched to a gene; V was cut back by 0 bases and J by 0 bases. CDR3 loop: CASSLALRTGSYNEQFF. CDR3 nucleotide sequence: TGTGCCAGCAGCTTAGCGTTGCGGACAGGCTCCTACAATGAGCAGTTCTTC. The full variable domain, in which reference TRBV7-9 and TRBJ2-1 provide the parts outside the CDR3, is DTGVSQNPRHKITKRGQNVTFRCDPISEHNRLYWYRQTLGQGPEFLTYFQNEAQLEKSRLLSDRFSAERPKGSFSTLEIQRTEQGDSAMYLCASSLALRTGSYNEQFFGPGTRLTVL.

The V call is TRBV6-5, the J call TRBJ1-2; 10 positions agree with TRBD1. Germline CDR1 reads MNHEY; CDR2 reads SVGAGI. The trim removed 8 bases at V and 4 bases at J, leaving 10 bases unmatched. The CDR3 has 15 amino acids. CDR3 region: CASHSRDRGSYGYTF. The CDR3 region has the DNA TGTGCCAGCCATTCCCGGGACAGGGGATCCTATGGCTACACCTTC.

The V call is TRBV5-6, the J call TRBJ2-5; D perhaps matches TRBD1 (7 bases). Germline V gene sequence: CDR1 SGHDT, CDR2 YYEEEE. V lost 0 bases to trimming and J lost 5 bases, with 11 bases between them. This CDR3 contains 14 residues. In nucleotides, the CDR3 is TGTGCCAGCAGCTTGGCAGGGGGGTCGGAGACCCAGTACTTC. Amino acids: CASSLAGGSETQYF. The full variable domain, with the rest looked up from reference TRBV5-6 and TRBJ2-5, is DAGVTQSPTHLIKTRGQQVTLRCSPKSGHDTVSWYQQALGQGPQFIFQYYEEEERQRGNFPDRFSGHQFPNYSSELNVNALLLGDSALYLCASSLAGGSETQYFGPGTRLLVL.

The J gene is TRBJ1-2, the V gene TRBV9, with unresolved D. CDR3 length: 14 residues. V was clipped by 4 bases and J by 4 bases, with 14 bases between them. From germline, CDR1 is SGDLS and CDR2 YYNGEE. The CDR3 DNA sequence: TGTGCCAGCAGCCCTCAAGTTGAGGGCTATGGCTACACCTTC. It encodes CASSPQVEGYGYTF.

The chain recombines TRBV19 with TRBJ1-5; D unresolved. V lost 3 bases to trimming and J lost 3 bases, with 9 bases between them. The germline V gene encodes CDR1 LNHDA and CDR2 SQIVND (reference sequence). CDR3 length equals 14 residues. The CDR3: CASSIRQFNQPQHF. CDR3 nucleotide sequence: TGTGCCAGTAGTATTCGTCAGTTCAATCAGCCCCAGCATTTT.

A remark on this clone: At one boundary the junction diverges from the germline segment, which might be a read error. The DNA for the CDR3 is TGTGCCACCAGTGACAGGGGCCCCTACGAGCAGTACTTC. Protein product: CATSDRGPYEQYF. The gene calls are TRBV12-3 or TRBV12-4 and TRBJ2-7, with 8 positions matching TRBD1. The CDR3 runs 13 residues.

The rearrangement uses TRBV5-4 and TRBJ1-3, with D hard to call. The CDR3 spans 14 residues. Germline V gives CDR1 SGHNT, CDR2 YYREEE (reference sequence). The germline V and J ends were trimmed by 4 bases and 2 bases, with 10 bases remaining between them. The CDR3 DNA is TGTGCCAGCAGCCGAGGTGATCCTGGAAACACCATATATTTT. Translation: CASSRGDPGNTIYF.

This chain uses TRBV6-1 with TRBJ1-2, with TRBD1 matching over 7 bases. V trimming: 0 bases; J trimming: 5 bases; junction bases outside the gene matches: 6. This CDR3 region has 15 residues. CDR1 is MNHNS, CDR2 SASEGT, per germline. The CDR3 loop reads CASSEAYRGIYGYTF. The CDR3 nucleotides read TGTGCCAGCAGTGAAGCGTACAGGGGAATTTATGGCTACACCTTC.

The J gene is TRBJ1-3, the V gene TRBV5-4; tentatively, D is TRBD1 (5 bases). Per germline, CDR1 SGHNT and CDR2 YYREEE (reference sequence). The CDR3 runs to 17 residues. Trimming pared 4 bases from V and 1 base from J, leaving 18 bases between. The CDR3 sequence: CASSAGTSDLSGNTIYF. CDR3 DNA sequence: TGTGCCAGCAGCGCGGGGACCTCGGATCTGTCTGGAAACACCATATATTTT.